This passage covers 8 T cell receptor beta chains from one sample sequenced in a study of blood T cell repertoires in COVID-19. Assay used: immunoSEQ multiplex PCR; TCRdb lists only in-frame clones, some missing. Among 150,000 or so clones listed, approximately 80% were seen once. Sequencing was carried out using peripheral blood. Receptor source: a human donor in a cohort sampled during active COVID-19.

The chain's CDR3 is CASSRSRGAVTEAFF. CDR3 DNA: TGTGCCAGCAGTCGCAGTCGGGGGGCCGTCACTGAAGCTTTCTTT. The chain carries TRBV6-5 and TRBJ1-1; D might be TRBD1 (6 bases). The CDR3 has 15 residues. V lost 5 bases and J 4 bases, leaving 17 bases between the germline ends. Germline values: CDR1 MNHEY, CDR2 SVGAGI.

Only one count was recorded for this clone. This chain connects TRBV10-3 to TRBJ2-7, with TRBD1 as a possible D gene (5 bases). Trimming cost V 10 bases and J 6 bases, with 19 bases left between them. The germline CDR1 and CDR2 sequences are ENHRY and SYGVKD. This CDR3 has 13 residues. The CDR3 sequence is CANAGQGMGEQYF. The CDR3 region has the DNA TGTGCCAACGCAGGCCAGGGAATGGGCGAGCAGTACTTC.

The chain carries TRBV6-5 and TRBJ1-2; D is possibly TRBD1 (5 bases). The CDR3 is made up of 13 amino acids. V lost 6 bases to trimming and J lost 4 bases, with 12 bases between them. Germline V gene lookup returns CDR1 MNHEY and CDR2 SVGAGI. CDR3 residues: CASSGQGSYGYTF. The CDR3 DNA reads TGTGCCAGCAGCGGGCAGGGAAGCTATGGCTACACCTTC.

The V call is TRBV7-8, the J call TRBJ1-1, with 8 bases identical to TRBD1. The junction had 8 bases not matched to a gene; V was cut back by 4 bases and J by 10 bases. CDR1 SGHVS and CDR2 FQNEAQ come from the germline V gene. CDR3 length: 13 residues. CDR3 bases: TGTGCCAGCAGCTACCATTCCGGGACAGGAGCTTTCTTT. Translating it yields CASSYHSGTGAFF.

The chain recombines TRBV28 with TRBJ1-6; tentatively, D is TRBD1 (6 bases). CDR1 is MDHEN, CDR2 SYDVKM, per germline. Trimming removed 3 bases at V and 4 bases at J, with 10 bases between. This CDR3 comprises 15 residues. The CDR3 DNA follows: TGTGCCAGCAGTTTTCGAGGGGGTTATAATTCACCCCTCCACTTT. It codes for CASSFRGGYNSPLHF. The full variable domain, its missing parts supplied by reference TRBV28 and TRBJ1-6, is DVKVTQSSRYLVKRTGEKVFLECVQDMDHENMFWYRQDPGLGLRLIYFSYDVKMKEKGDIPEGYSVSREKKERFSLILESASTNQTSMYLCASSFRGGYNSPLHFGNGTRLTVT.

The CDR3 region is CASNRGLEENEKLFF. The CDR3 DNA is TGCGCCAGCAATAGGGGGCTGGAAGAAAATGAAAAACTGTTTTTT. The rearrangement joins TRBV5-1 to TRBJ1-4, with 7 nucleotides matching TRBD1. Germline V gives CDR1 SGHRS, CDR2 YFSETQ. Trimming cost V 6 bases and J 5 bases; bases outside gene matches: 10. The CDR3 totals 15 residues.

The genes are TRBV15 and TRBJ2-7, with 9 positions matching TRBD1. Trimming removed 6 bases from V and 2 bases from J; junction bases left unmatched: 5. Looked up from germline, CDR1 is LNHNV and CDR2 is YYDKDF (reference sequence). The CDR3 is 14 residues long. In nucleotides, the CDR3 is TGTGCCACCAGATCCGGGACAGGGACCTACGAGCAGTACTTC. This translates into CATRSGTGTYEQYF.

A few counts support this clone. The identical CDR3 is also encoded by other nucleotide sequences in the sample. V gene TRBV27 combines with J gene TRBJ1-1, with D unclear. The CDR3 runs to 13 residues. Deletions cut 9 bases from V and 0 bases from J, with 11 bases between. The germline gives CDR1 MNHEY, CDR2 SMNVEV (reference sequence). Here the CDR3 DNA reads TGTGCCAGTCGTACGGGTATGAACACTGAAGCTTTCTTT. This codes for CASRTGMNTEAFF.